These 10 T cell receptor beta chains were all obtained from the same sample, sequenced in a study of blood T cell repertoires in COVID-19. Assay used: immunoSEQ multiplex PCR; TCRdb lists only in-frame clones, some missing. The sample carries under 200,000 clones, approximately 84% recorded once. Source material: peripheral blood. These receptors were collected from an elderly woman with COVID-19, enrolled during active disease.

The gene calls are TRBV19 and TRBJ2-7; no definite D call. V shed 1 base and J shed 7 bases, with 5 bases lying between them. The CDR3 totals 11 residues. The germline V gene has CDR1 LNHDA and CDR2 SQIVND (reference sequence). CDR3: CASSIGTEQYF. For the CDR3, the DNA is TGTGCCAGTAGTATAGGAACTGAGCAGTACTTC.

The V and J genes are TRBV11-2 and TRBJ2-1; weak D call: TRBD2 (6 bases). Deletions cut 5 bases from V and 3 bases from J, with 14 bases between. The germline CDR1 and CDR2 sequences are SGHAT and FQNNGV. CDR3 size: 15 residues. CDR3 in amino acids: CASSPNRDFYNEQFF. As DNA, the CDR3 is TGTGCCAGCAGCCCAAACCGGGACTTCTACAATGAGCAGTTCTTC.

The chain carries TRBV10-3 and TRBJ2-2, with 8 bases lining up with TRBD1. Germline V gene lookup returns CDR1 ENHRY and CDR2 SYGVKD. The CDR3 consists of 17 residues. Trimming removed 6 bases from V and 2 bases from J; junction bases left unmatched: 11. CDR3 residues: CAIRATGGVSNTGELFF. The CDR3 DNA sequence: TGTGCCATCAGGGCTACAGGGGGTGTCTCTAACACCGGGGAGCTGTTTTTT.

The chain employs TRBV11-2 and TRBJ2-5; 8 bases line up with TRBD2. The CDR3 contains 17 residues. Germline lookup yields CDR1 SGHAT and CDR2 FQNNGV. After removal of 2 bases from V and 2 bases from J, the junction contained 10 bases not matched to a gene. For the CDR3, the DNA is TGTGCCAGCAGCTTATTTGGGACTAGGAGCGGACAAGAGACCCAGTACTTC. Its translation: CASSLFGTRSGQETQYF.

The CDR3 loop is CASSPTMGAGTEAFF. The CDR3 coding sequence is TGTGCCAGCTCACCTACTATGGGGGCTGGCACTGAAGCTTTCTTT. The chain has TRBV18 and TRBJ1-1; D perhaps matches TRBD1 (6 bases). Trimming removed 3 bases from V and 4 bases from J, with 15 bases in between. CDR1 is KGHSH and CDR2 is LQKENI in the germline V gene. The CDR3 contains 15 residues.

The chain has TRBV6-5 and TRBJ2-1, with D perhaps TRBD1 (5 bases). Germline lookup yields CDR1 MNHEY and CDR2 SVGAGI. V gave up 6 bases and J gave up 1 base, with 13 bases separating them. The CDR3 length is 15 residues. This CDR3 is CASSRAAGSYNEQFF. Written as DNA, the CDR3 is TGTGCCAGCAGCCGGGCGGCAGGGTCCTACAATGAGCAGTTCTTC.

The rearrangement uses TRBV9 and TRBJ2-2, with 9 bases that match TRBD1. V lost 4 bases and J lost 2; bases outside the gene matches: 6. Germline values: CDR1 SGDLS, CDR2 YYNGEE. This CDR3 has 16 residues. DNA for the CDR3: TGTGCCAGCAGCCCTCTGGGACAGGGAAACACCGGGGAGCTGTTTTTT. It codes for CASSPLGQGNTGELFF.

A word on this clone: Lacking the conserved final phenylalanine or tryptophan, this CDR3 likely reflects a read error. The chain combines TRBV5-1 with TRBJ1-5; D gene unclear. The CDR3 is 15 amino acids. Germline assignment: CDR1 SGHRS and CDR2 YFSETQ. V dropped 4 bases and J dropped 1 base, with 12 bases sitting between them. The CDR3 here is CASSVGFGSNQPQHL. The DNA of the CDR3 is TGCGCCAGCAGCGTAGGGTTTGGGAGCAATCAGCCCCAGCATCTT.

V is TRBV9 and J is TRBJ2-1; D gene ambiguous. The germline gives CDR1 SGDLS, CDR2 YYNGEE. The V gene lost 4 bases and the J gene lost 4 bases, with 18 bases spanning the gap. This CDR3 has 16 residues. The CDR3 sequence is CASSQRDPGLYNEQFF. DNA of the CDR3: TGTGCCAGCAGCCAAAGAGATCCGGGTCTATACAATGAGCAGTTCTTC.

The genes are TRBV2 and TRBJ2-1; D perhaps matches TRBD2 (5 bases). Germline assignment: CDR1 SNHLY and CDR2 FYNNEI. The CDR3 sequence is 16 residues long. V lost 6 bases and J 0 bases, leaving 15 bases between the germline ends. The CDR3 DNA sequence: TGTGCCAGCAGCACTGAGCGGAGGAGCTCCTACAATGAGCAGTTCTTC. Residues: CASSTERRSSYNEQFF.